Sequencing of this TCR beta chain was carried out in a study of T cells in Graves' hyperthyroidism and ophthalmopathy. The study, taken as a whole, reports: Ophthalmopathy, as predicted by the model, came a median 6.5 months after the prediction.

At least 3 on the Clinical Activity Score was recorded for ophthalmopathy patients, who also had NOSPECS grade at least 4 and duration under 3 months. Not enrolled were patients with uncontrolled infection, other autoimmune disease, pregnancy or lactation. Thyroid ultrasound, orbital computed tomography, clinical symptoms, and serum thyroxine and TRAb underpinned diagnoses. This clonotype was seen ten or more times. The target antigen is unknown. RNA transcripts yielded amplified TCR beta CDR3 regions. TCR CDR3 regions were first amplified by RT-PCR with HTBI primers. One entry per CDR3 protein, called by TCRdb with MiXCR from the multiplex PCR reads. The sample consists of about 350,000 distinct CDR3 sequences, approximately 18% of them appearing once. J gave up 2 bases and V 0 bases, and 10 bases lay outside the gene matches. Looked up from germline, CDR1 is DFQATT and CDR2 is SNEGSKA (reference sequence). The CDR3 totals 17 residues.

The specimen sequenced was blood. The receptor comes from a woman aged 40-49 years with Graves' ophthalmopathy. The chain carries TRBV20-1 and TRBJ1-1; 9 bases fit TRBD1. CDR3 coding DNA: TGCAGTGCTAGAGACCCGAACAGGGGGCTAGGAAACACTGAAGCTTTCTTT. This codes for CSARDPNRGLGNTEAFF.